The next 10 T cell receptor beta chains were all read from a single sample in a study of TIL therapy for anti-PD-1-resistant metastatic lung cancer. The time point is: pre-treatment sample, taken before nivolumab and TIL therapy. The libraries were made with immunoSEQ v3. The protocol was immunoSEQ multiplex PCR, while the TCRdb copy is restricted to in-frame clones and leaves out a portion. Altogether some 60,000 clones are present, approximately 69% being singletons, with the ten largest covering roughly 7%. Specimen: blood, collected at baseline. These receptor sequences come from a person aged 25 to 79 with non-small cell lung cancer.

As for this clone: Other nucleotide sequences in the sample specify the same CDR3. The chain joins TRBV30 to TRBJ2-7; 10 bases fit TRBD2. The V gene's germline CDR1 is GTSNPN and CDR2 SVGIG (reference sequence). The CDR3 spans 14 residues. V dropped 2 bases and J dropped 5; count of bases not matched to a gene: 6. CDR3 bases: TGTGCCTGGAGTACAAAGCGGGAGGGCAACGAGCAGTACTTC. The encoded protein is CAWSTKREGNEQYF.

The chain recombines TRBV30 with TRBJ2-1; the D gene is possibly TRBD1 (7 bases). The CDR3 contains 13 residues. The germline gives CDR1 GTSNPN, CDR2 SVGIG (reference sequence). Trimming pared 4 bases from V and 7 bases from J, leaving 14 bases between. The CDR3 sequence: CAWKATGRNEQFF. The CDR3 nucleotides are TGTGCCTGGAAGGCGACAGGGAGGAATGAGCAGTTCTTC. Looking up the rest from reference TRBV30 and TRBJ2-1 gives the full variable domain: SQTIHQWPATLVQPVGSPLSLECTVEGTSNPNLYWYRQAAGRGLQLLFYSVGIGQISSEVPQNLSASRPQDRQFILSSKKLLLSDSGFYLCAWKATGRNEQFFGPGTRLTVL.

The chain recombines TRBV6-6 with TRBJ2-7, with no clear D. The V gene's germline CDR1 is MNHNY and CDR2 SVGAGI (reference sequence). V lost 8 bases and J 1 base, leaving 15 bases between the germline ends. This CDR3 contains 14 residues. The CDR3 region is CASQDSRRSYEQYF. The CDR3 nucleotides are TGTGCCAGCCAAGACTCCCGCAGGTCCTACGAGCAGTACTTC.

The V call is TRBV5-1, the J call TRBJ2-4; D might be TRBD1 (6 bases). This CDR3 is 17 amino acids long. Germline V gives CDR1 SGHRS, CDR2 YFSETQ. The V and J ends lost 4 bases and 0 bases respectively, with 17 bases between them. The CDR3 spells CASSPSRDTLAKNIQYF. CDR3 nucleotide sequence: TGCGCCAGCAGCCCCAGCCGGGACACCTTAGCCAAAAACATTCAGTACTTC. Complete variable domain (other parts from reference TRBV5-1 and TRBJ2-4): KAGVTQTPRYLIKTRGQQVTLSCSPISGHRSVSWYQQTPGQGLQFLFEYFSETQRNKGNFPGRFSGRQFSNSRSEMNVSTLELGDSALYLCASSPSRDTLAKNIQYFGAGTRLSVL.

This clone appeared a few times. The chain joins TRBV9 to TRBJ2-1; 13 bases fit TRBD2. This CDR3 contains 16 residues. Germline trimming cut 1 base from V and 3 bases from J; bases unmatched to any gene: 1. Germline CDR1 SGDLS, CDR2 YYNGEE. The DNA of the CDR3 is TGTGCCAGCAGCGTAACTAGCGGGAGGGACTACAATGAGCAGTTCTTC. This sequence encodes CASSVTSGRDYNEQFF. The full variable domain, completed using reference TRBV9 and TRBJ2-1, is DSGVTQTPKHLITATGQRVTLRCSPRSGDLSVYWYQQSLDQGLQFLIQYYNGEERAKGNILERFSAQQFPDLHSELNLSSLELGDSALYFCASSVTSGRDYNEQFFGPGTRLTVL.

This clone was seen once. The chain is built from TRBV30 and TRBJ2-5; D gene unclear. Germline V gene lookup returns CDR1 GTSNPN and CDR2 SVGIG (reference sequence). V was clipped by 1 base and J by 7 bases, with 7 bases between them. The CDR3 consists of 11 residues. The CDR3 sequence is CAWSERWTQYF. The CDR3 DNA follows: TGTGCCTGGAGTGAACGTTGGACCCAGTACTTC.

V usage is TRBV5-4 and J usage is TRBJ2-5; a possible D gene is TRBD1 (6 bases). The J call may be wrong; the DNA end is better matched by TRBJ2-7. Germline CDR1 SGHNT, CDR2 YYREEE (reference sequence). CDR3 length: 12 residues. The CDR3 region has the DNA TGTGCCAGCAGCCGGGACATCCACGAGCAGTACTTC. Encoded protein: CASSRDIHEQYF.

The J gene is TRBJ2-7, the V gene TRBV6-5; 7 nucleotides line up with TRBD1. The CDR3 contains 13 residues. V lost 6 bases to trimming and J lost 1 base; unmatched junction nucleotides: 3. Germline CDR1 reads MNHEY; CDR2 reads SVGAGI. CDR3 sequence (DNA): TGTGCCAGCAGAAGGACAGGTTCCTACGAGCAGTACTTC. Its protein is CASRRTGSYEQYF.

This chain links TRBV29-1 with TRBJ1-2; the D gene is possibly TRBD1 (5 bases). Germline CDR1 and CDR2: SQVTM and ANQGSEA. This CDR3 spans 12 amino acids. The V and J ends lost 7 bases and 4 bases respectively, with 13 bases between them. The CDR3 DNA reads TGCAGCGGTGGGGCCCGGGGCTATGGCTACACCTTC. This encodes CSGGARGYGYTF. Full variable domain (outside the CDR3, taken from reference TRBV29-1 and TRBJ1-2): SAVISQKPSRDICQRGTSLTIQCQVDSQVTMMFWYRQQPGQSLTLIATANQGSEATYESGFVIDKFPISRPNLTFSTLTVSNMSPEDSSIYLCSGGARGYGYTFGSGTRLTVV.

In its sample, this clone was seen a few times. The chain employs TRBV11-2 and TRBJ1-5; D remains unclear. V was cut by 5 bases and J by 0 bases, with 5 bases left in between. CDR3 size: 13 residues. Germline assignment: CDR1 SGHAT and CDR2 FQNNGV. CDR3 bases: TGTGCCAGCAGCCCTTATAGCAATCAGCCCCAGCATTTT. It is translated as CASSPYSNQPQHF.